This T cell receptor beta chain was sequenced in a study of blood T cell repertoires in COVID-19. In the study overall: COVID-19 samples, acute and convalescent, were from the United States, Italy and Spain. The analysed material was cDNA or gDNA that came from T cells, B-cell-depleted T cells, or PBMCs.

Assay: immunoSEQ multiplex PCR; the TCRdb copy retains only in-frame clones and omits some. The sample contains a few hundred thousand clones, around 85% of which appear only once. This CDR3 has 16 amino acids. Per germline, CDR1 SGHTA and CDR2 FQGNSA. The trim removed 2 bases at V and 6 bases at J, leaving 8 bases unmatched. This receptor was taken from a man in his sixties with acute or convalescent COVID-19. Sequencing used peripheral blood. This chain uses TRBV7-2 with TRBJ2-3; the match to TRBD2 covers 10 bases. CDR3 amino acids: CASSLTPGLASDTQYF. CDR3 coding DNA: TGTGCCAGCAGCTTAACTCCGGGACTAGCGTCCGATACGCAGTATTTT.